Sequencing of this T cell receptor beta chain was carried out in a study of breast tumors, draining lymph nodes, adjacent tissues. This clonotype has ten or more counts. Via MiXCR, TCRdb re-called the multiplex PCR reads, giving one row per CDR3 protein. The sample yields some 170,000 distinct CDR3 sequences, approximately 33% seen once. Samples came from axillary lymph nodes draining the breast cancer. CDR3 length equals 15 residues. Unmatched junction bases numbered 4, after V lost 5 bases and J lost 2 bases. Germline V lookup: CDR1 LNHDA, CDR2 SQIVND (reference sequence). The origin of this receptor is a female donor with breast cancer. Some clones in this sample may be carry-over from other donors' samples. The specimen sequenced was axillary lymph node tissue. V and J are TRBV19 and TRBJ2-2; 8 positions match TRBD1. This CDR3 reads CASSWTGRNTGELFF. For the CDR3, the DNA is TGTGCCAGTAGTTGGACAGGGCGAAACACCGGGGAGCTGTTTTTT.